This entry concerns a single TCR beta chain. TCRdb's table, derived via immunoSEQ multiplex PCR, lists solely in-frame clones and lacks some. The sample holds 40,000 to 45,000 clones; 89% are singletons and the top ten take roughly 1.2%. This entry comes from a study of T cell changes during pregnancy in multiple sclerosis. Trimming removed 6 bases at V and 3 bases at J, with 14 bases between. Germline V gene sequence: CDR1 MNHNS, CDR2 SASEGT. The CDR3 has 14 amino acids. Material: CD4+ T cells from peripheral blood mononuclear cells, obtained in the first trimester of pregnancy. The V gene is TRBV6-1, the J gene TRBJ1-2; D perhaps matches TRBD1 (6 bases). This sequence was found in a female donor with multiple sclerosis, enrolled in a pregnancy study. The CDR3 DNA reads as TGTGCCAGCAGGGCAGGGGCGGCCTACTATGGCTACACCTTC. This codes for CASRAGAAYYGYTF.